These 6 T cell receptor beta chains were all obtained from the same sample, sequenced in a study of shared clonotypes between healthy human individuals. The data were produced by immunoSEQ multiplex PCR, yet TCRdb's version contains in-frame clones alone and is incomplete. The table has roughly 2.4 million clones, approximately 94% seen once; the top ten hold 0.13%. Material: naive CD4+ T cells sorted from blood. Subset here: CD45RA+ positively selected. The receptors were sampled from a man aged 18 to 29 in good health.

The chain links TRBV5-1 to TRBJ2-4; D ambiguous. V was cut by 1 base and J by 7 bases, with 15 bases left in between. Germline CDR1 SGHRS, CDR2 YFSETQ. The CDR3 totals 15 residues. CDR3 sequence reads: CASSLNSKGNNIQYF. In DNA, the CDR3 is TGCGCCAGCAGCTTGAATAGTAAGGGAAATAACATTCAGTACTTC.

The V and J genes are TRBV5-1 and TRBJ1-6, with 8 nucleotides matching TRBD1. Germline V CDR1 and CDR2: SGHRS, YFSETQ. V was clipped by 2 bases and J by 5 bases; unmatched bases: 6. The CDR3 covers 16 residues. The CDR3 spells CASSFRGRDDNSPLHF. The CDR3 coding sequence is TGCGCCAGCAGCTTCAGGGGGCGAGACGATAATTCACCCCTCCACTTT.

The rearrangement uses TRBV5-1 and TRBJ2-2, with D maybe TRBD1 (5 bases). From germline, CDR1 is SGHRS and CDR2 YFSETQ. V gave up 2 bases and J gave up 5 bases, with 19 bases separating them. The CDR3 has 17 residues. The CDR3 here is CASSFQKTDTRTGELFF. The DNA of the CDR3 is TGCGCCAGCAGCTTTCAAAAGACGGACACGAGGACCGGGGAGCTGTTTTTT.

A few counts support this clone. J is TRBJ2-5 and V is TRBV5-4, with 9 bases matching TRBD1. V dropped 0 bases and J dropped 9; count of bases not matched to a gene: 0. This CDR3 region has 12 residues. Per the germline V gene, CDR1 is SGHNT and CDR2 is YYREEE (reference sequence). The CDR3 sequence is CASSLGQGAQYF. As DNA, the CDR3 is TGTGCCAGCAGCTTGGGACAGGGGGCCCAGTACTTC. The full variable domain, completed using reference TRBV5-4 and TRBJ2-5, is ETGVTQSPTHLIKTRGQQVTLRCSSQSGHNTVSWYQQALGQGPQFIFQYYREEENGRGNFPPRFSGLQFPNYSSELNVNALELDDSALYLCASSLGQGAQYFGPGTRLLVL.

This sequence joins TRBV18 and TRBJ1-5, with a weak D call TRBD1 (5 bases). The CDR3 sequence is 15 residues long. V lost 4 bases, J lost 3 bases, and 13 bases lay in between. Germline loops: CDR1 KGHSH, CDR2 LQKENI. The CDR3 DNA reads TGTGCCAGCTCACGTTTAGGGGCGGACAATCAGCCCCAGCATTTT. Protein sequence: CASSRLGADNQPQHF.

This chain connects TRBV14 to TRBJ2-4; unclear D gene. V was trimmed by 2 bases and J by 13 bases, leaving 9 bases between them. The CDR3 loop spans 11 amino acids. The germline V gene encodes CDR1 SGHDN and CDR2 FVKESK. In DNA, the CDR3 is TGTGCCAGCAGCCAATCGAGTCTCCAGTACTTC. Its protein product is CASSQSSLQYF.